Given below is one T cell receptor beta chain in context. The target antigen is unknown. The sample comes from a study of T cell repertoires in cytomegalovirus infection. Looking at the study overall: Both a matching HLA type and CMV infection were indicated by public TCR beta signatures. Study-level findings and limits: Adding up the frequency of public TCR beta families identified people who carried CMV plus the relevant HLA.

The CDR3 has 16 amino acids. The germline gives CDR1 SNHLY, CDR2 FYNNEI. V was pared by 1 base and J by 1 base, with 11 bases between. In TCRdb, the reads were re-called with MiXCR into one record per CDR3 protein. This sample has tens of thousands of distinct CDR3 sequences, with roughly 37% found just once. The chain uses TRBV2 and TRBJ1-5; D possibly corresponds to TRBD1 (6 bases). The sequence derives from a human donor in good health (CMV status not recorded). Some clones in this sample may be carry-over from other donors' samples. This sample comprised CD8+ T cells from cultured PBMCs, obtained from culture after CMV antigen stimulation. CDR3 sequence reads: CASSEVGGMSNQPQHF. The CDR3, as DNA: TGTGCCAGCAGTGAAGTAGGGGGAATGAGCAATCAGCCCCAGCATTTT.